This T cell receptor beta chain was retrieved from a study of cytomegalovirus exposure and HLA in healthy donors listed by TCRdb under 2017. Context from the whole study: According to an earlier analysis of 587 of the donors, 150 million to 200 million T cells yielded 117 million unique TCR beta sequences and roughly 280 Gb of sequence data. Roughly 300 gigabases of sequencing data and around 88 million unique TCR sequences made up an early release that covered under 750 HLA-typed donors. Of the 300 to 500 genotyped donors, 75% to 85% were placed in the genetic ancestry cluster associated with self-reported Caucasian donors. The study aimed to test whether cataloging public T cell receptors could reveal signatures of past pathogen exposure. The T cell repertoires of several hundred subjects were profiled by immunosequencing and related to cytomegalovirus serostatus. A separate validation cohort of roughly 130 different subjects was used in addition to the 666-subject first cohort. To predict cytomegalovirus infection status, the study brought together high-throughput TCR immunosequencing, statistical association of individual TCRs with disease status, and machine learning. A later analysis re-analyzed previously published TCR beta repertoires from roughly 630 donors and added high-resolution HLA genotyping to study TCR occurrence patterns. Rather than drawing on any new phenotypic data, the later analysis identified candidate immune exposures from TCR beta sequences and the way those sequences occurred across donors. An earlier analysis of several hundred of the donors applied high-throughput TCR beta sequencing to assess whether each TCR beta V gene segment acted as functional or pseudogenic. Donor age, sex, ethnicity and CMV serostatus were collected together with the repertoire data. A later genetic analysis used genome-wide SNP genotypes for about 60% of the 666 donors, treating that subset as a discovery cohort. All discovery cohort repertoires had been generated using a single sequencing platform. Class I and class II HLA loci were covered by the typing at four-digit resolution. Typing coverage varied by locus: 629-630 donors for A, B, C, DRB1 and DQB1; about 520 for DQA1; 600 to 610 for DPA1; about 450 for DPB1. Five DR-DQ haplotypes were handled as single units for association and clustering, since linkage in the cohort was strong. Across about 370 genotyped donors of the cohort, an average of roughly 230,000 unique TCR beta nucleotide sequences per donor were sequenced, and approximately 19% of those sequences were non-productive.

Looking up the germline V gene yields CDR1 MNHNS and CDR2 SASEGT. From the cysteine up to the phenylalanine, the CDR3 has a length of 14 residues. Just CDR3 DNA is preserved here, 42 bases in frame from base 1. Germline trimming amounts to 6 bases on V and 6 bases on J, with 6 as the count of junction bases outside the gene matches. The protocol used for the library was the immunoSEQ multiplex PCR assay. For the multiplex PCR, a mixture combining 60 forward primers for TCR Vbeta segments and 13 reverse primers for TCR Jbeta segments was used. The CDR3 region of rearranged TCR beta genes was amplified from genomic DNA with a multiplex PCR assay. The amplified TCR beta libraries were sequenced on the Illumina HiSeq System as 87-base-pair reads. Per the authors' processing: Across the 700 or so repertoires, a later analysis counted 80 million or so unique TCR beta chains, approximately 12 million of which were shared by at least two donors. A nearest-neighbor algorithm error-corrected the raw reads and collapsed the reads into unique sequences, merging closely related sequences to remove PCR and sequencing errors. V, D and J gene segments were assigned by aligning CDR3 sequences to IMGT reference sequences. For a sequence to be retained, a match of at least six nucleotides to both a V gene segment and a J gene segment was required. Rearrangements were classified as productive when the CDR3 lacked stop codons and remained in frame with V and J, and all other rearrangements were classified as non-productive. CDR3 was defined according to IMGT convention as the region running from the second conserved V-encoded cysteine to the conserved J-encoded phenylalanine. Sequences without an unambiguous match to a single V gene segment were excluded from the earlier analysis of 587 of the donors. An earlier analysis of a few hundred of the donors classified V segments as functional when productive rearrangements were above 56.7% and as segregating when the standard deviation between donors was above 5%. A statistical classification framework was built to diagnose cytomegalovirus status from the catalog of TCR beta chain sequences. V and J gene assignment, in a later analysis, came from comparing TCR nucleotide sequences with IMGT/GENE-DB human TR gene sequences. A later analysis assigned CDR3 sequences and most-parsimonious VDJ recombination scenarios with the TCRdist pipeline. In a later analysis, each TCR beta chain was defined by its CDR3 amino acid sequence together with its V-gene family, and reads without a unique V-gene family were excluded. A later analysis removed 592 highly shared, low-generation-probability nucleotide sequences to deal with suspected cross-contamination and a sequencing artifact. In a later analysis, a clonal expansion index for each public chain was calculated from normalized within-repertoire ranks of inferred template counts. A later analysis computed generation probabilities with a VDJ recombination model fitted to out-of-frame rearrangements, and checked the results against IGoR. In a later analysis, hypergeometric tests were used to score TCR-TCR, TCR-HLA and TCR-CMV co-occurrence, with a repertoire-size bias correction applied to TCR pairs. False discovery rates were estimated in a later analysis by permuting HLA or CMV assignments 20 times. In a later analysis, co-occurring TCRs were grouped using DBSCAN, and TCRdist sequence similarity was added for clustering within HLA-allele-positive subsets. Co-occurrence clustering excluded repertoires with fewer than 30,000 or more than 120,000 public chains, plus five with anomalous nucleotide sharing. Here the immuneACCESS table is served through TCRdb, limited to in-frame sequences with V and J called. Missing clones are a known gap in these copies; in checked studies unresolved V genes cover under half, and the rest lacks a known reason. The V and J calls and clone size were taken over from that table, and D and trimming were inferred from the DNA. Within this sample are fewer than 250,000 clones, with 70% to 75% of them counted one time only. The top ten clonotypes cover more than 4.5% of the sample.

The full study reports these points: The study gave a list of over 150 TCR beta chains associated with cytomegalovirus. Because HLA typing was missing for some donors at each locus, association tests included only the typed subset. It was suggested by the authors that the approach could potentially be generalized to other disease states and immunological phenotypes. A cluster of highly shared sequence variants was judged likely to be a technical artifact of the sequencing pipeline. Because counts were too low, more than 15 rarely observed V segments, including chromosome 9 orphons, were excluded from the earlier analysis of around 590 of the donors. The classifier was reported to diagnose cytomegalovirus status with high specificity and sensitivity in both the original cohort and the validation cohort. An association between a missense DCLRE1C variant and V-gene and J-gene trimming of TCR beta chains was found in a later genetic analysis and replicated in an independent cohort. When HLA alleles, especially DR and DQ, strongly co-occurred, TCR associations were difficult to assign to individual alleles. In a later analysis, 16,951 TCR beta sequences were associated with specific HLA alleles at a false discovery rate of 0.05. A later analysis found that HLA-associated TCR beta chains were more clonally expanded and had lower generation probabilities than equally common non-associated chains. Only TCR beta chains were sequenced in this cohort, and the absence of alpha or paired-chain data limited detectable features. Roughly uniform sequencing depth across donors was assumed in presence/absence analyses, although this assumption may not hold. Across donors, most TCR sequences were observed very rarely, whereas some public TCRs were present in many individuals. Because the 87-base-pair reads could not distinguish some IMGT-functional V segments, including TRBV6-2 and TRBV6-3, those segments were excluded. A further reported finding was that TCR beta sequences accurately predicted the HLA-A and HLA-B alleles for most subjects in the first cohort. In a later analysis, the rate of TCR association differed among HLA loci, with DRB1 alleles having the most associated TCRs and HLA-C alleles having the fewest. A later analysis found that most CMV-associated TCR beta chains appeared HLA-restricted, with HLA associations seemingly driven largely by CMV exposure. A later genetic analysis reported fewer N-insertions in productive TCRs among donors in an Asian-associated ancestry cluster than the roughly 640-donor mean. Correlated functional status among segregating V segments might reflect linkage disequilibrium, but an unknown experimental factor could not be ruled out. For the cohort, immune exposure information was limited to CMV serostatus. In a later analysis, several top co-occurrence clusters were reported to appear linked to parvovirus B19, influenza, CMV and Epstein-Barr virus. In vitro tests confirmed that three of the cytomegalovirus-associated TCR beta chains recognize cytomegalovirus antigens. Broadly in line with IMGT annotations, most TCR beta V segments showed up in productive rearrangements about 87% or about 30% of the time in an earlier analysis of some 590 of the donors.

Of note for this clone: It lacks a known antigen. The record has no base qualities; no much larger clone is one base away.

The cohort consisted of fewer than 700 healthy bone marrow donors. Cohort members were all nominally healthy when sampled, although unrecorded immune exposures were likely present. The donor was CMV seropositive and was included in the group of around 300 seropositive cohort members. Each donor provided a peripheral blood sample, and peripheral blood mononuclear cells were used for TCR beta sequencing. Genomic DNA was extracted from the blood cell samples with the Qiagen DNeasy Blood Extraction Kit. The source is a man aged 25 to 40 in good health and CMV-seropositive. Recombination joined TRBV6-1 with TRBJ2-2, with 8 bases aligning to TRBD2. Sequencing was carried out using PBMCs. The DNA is TGTGCCAGCAGAACTACTAGCGGCGCCGGGGAGCTGTTTTTT. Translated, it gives CASRTTSGAGELFF.